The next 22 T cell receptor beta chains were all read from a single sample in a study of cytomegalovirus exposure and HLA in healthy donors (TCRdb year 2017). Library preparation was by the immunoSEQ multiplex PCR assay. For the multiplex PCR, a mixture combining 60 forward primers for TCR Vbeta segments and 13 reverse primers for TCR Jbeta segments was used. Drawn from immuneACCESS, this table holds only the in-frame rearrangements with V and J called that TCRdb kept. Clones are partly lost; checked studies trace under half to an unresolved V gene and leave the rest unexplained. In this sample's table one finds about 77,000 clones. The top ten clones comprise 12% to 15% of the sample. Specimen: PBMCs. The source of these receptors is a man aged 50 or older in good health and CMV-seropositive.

CDR3 region: CASTLEFPGNTIYF. For the CDR3, the DNA is TGTGCCAGTACCTTAGAGTTTCCTGGAAACACCATATATTTT. This sequence joins TRBV19 and TRBJ1-3; D gene unclear. Trimming took off 7 bases at V and 2 bases at J, with 12 bases between the two ends. The CDR3 runs 14 residues. Germline values: CDR1 LNHDA, CDR2 SQIVND (reference sequence).

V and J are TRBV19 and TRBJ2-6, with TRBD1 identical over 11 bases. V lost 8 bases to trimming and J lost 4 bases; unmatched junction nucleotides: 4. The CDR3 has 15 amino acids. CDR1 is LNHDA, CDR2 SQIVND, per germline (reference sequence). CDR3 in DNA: TGTGCCAGTTGGGACAGGGGGTCAGGGGCCAACGTCCTGACTTTC. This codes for CASWDRGSGANVLTF.

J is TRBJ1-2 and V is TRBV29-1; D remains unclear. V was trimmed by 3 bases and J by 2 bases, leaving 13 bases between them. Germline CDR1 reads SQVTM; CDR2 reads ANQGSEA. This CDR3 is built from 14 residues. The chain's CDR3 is CSVDPRESNYGYTF. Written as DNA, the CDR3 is TGCAGCGTTGACCCCCGGGAGTCCAACTATGGCTACACCTTC.

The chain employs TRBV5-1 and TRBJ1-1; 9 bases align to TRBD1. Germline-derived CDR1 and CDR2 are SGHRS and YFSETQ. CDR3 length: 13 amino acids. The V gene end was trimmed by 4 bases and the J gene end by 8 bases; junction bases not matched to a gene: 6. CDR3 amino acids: CASSRDREGEAFF. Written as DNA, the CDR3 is TGCGCCAGCAGCCGGGACAGGGAAGGGGAAGCTTTCTTT.

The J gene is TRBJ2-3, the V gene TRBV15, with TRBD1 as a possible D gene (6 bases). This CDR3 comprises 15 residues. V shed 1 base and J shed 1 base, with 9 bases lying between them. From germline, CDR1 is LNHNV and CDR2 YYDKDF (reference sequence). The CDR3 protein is CATSRGGGGTDTQYF. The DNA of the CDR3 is TGTGCCACCAGCAGAGGAGGGGGTGGCACAGATACGCAGTATTTT.

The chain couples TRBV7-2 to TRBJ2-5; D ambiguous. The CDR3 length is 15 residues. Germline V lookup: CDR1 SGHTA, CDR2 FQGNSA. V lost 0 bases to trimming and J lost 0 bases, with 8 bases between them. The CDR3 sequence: CASSLATGYQETQYF. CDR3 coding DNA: TGTGCCAGCAGCTTAGCTACGGGTTACCAAGAGACCCAGTACTTC.

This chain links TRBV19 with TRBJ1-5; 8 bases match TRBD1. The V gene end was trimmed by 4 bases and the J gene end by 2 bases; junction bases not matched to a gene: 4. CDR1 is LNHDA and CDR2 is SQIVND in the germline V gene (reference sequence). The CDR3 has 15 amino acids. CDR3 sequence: CASSTGGDRNQPQHF. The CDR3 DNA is TGTGCCAGTAGTACAGGGGGCGACCGCAATCAGCCCCAGCATTTT. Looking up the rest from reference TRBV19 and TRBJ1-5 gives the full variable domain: DGGITQSPKYLFRKEGQNVTLSCEQNLNHDAMYWYRQDPGQGLRLIYYSQIVNDFQKGDIAEGYSVSREKKESFPLTVTSAQKNPTAFYLCASSTGGDRNQPQHFGDGTRLSIL.

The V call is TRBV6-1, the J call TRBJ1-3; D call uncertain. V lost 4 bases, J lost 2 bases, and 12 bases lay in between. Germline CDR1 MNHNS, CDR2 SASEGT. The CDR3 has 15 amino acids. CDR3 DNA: TGTGCCAGCAGTGTTCGGAGGGTGGCTGGAAACACCATATATTTT. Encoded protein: CASSVRRVAGNTIYF.

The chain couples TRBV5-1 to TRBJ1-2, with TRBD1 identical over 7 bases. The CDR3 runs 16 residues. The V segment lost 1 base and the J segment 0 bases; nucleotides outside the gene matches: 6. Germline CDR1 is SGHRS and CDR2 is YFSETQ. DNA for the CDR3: TGCGCCAGCAGCTTGAGGACAGGCTCCCCTAACTATGGCTACACCTTC. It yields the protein CASSLRTGSPNYGYTF.

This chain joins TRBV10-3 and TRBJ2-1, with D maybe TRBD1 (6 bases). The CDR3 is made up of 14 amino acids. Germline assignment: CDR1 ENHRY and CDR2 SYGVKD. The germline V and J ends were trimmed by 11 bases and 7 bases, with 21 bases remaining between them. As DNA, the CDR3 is TGTGCCTCTTCCCCGATGGACAGTTCGAATGAGCAGTTCTTC. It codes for CASSPMDSSNEQFF.

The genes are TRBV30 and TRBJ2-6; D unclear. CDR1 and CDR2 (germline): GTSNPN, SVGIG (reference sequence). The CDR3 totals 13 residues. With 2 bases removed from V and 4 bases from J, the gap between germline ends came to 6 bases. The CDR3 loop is CAWSRPGANVLTF. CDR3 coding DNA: TGTGCCTGGAGTCGTCCCGGGGCCAACGTCCTGACTTTC.

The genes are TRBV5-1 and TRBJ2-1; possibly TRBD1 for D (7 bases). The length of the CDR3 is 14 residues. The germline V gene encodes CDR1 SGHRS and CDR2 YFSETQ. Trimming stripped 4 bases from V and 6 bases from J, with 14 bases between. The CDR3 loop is CASSPGGQINEQFF. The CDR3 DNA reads TGCGCCAGCAGCCCAGGGGGGCAGATCAATGAGCAGTTCTTC. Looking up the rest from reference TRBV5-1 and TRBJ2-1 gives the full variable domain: KAGVTQTPRYLIKTRGQQVTLSCSPISGHRSVSWYQQTPGQGLQFLFEYFSETQRNKGNFPGRFSGRQFSNSRSEMNVSTLELGDSALYLCASSPGGQINEQFFGPGTRLTVL.

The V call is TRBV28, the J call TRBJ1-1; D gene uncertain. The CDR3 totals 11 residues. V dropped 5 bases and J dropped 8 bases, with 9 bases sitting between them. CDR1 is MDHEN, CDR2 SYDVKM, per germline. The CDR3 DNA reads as TGTGCCAGCAGTCCCGGGGAGGAAGCTTTCTTT. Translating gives CASSPGEEAFF.

The CDR3 region has the DNA TGTGCCAGTAAGGAGGACACTGAAGCTTTCTTT. Its translation: CASKEDTEAFF. This chain uses TRBV19 with TRBJ1-1; no clear D. This CDR3 has 11 residues. V shed 7 bases and J shed 3 bases, with 6 bases lying between them. The germline V gene has CDR1 LNHDA and CDR2 SQIVND (reference sequence).

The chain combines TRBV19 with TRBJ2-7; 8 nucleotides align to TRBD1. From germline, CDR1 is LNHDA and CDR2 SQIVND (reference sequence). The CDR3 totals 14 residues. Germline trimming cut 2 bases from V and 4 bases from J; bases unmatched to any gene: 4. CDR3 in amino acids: CASSIRTGWYEQYF. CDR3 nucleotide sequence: TGTGCCAGTAGTATAAGGACAGGGTGGTACGAGCAGTACTTC.

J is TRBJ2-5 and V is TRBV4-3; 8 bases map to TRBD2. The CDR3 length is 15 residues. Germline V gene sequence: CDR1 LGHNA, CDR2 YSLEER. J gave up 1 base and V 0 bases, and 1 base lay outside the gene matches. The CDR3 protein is CASSQDRGGQETQYF. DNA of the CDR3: TGCGCCAGCAGCCAAGATCGGGGGGGCCAAGAGACCCAGTACTTC.

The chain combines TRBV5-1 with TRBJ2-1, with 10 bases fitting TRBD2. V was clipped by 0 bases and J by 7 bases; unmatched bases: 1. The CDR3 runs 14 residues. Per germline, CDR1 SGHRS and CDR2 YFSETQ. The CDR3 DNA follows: TGCGCCAGCAGCTTGGCACTAGCGGGGAATGAGCAGTTCTTC. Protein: CASSLALAGNEQFF.

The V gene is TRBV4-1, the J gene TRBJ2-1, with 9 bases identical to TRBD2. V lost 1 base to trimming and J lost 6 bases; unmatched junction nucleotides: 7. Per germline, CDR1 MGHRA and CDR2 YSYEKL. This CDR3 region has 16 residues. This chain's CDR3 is CASSQVIAGAGNEQFF. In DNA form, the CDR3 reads TGCGCCAGCAGCCAAGTCATAGCGGGAGCTGGCAATGAGCAGTTCTTC.

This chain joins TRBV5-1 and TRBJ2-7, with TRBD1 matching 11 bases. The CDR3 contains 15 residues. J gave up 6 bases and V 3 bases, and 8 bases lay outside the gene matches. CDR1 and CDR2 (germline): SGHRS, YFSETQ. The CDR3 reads CASSWGDRGAREQYF. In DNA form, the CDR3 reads TGCGCCAGCAGCTGGGGGGACAGGGGGGCTCGCGAGCAGTACTTC.

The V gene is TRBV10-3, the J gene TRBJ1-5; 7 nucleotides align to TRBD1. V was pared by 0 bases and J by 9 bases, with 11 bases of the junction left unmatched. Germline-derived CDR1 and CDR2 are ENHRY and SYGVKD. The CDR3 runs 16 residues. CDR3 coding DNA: TGTGCCATCAGTGAGTCGGTGACAGGGATATTGGGGCCCCAGCATTTT. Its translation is CAISESVTGILGPQHF.

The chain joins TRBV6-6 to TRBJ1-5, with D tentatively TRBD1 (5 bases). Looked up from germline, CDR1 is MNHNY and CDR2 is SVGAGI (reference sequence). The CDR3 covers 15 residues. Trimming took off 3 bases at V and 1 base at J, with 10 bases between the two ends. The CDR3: CASSYRDRSNQPQHF. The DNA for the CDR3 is TGTGCCAGCAGTTATCGTGACAGAAGCAATCAGCCCCAGCATTTT.

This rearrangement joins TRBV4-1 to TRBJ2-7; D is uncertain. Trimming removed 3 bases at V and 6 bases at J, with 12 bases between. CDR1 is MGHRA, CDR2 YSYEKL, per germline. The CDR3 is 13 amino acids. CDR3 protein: CASSHGGSPEQYF. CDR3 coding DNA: TGCGCCAGCAGCCACGGCGGCAGCCCCGAGCAGTACTTC.